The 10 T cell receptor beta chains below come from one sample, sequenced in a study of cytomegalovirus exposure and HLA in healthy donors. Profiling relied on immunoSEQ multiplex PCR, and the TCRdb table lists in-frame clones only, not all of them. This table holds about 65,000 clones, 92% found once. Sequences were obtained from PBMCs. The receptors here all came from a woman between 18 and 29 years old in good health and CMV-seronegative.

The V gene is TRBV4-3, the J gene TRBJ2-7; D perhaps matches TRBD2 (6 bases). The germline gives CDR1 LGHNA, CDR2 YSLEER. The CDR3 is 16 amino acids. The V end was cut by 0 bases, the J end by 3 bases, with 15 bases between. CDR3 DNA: TGCGCCAGCAGCCAAGATCTCGGGACTTCAATCTACGAGCAGTACTTC. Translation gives CASSQDLGTSIYEQYF.

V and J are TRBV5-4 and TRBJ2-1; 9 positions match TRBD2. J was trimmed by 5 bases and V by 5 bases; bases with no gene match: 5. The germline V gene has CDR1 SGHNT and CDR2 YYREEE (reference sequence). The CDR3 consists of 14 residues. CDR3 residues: CASSLGGGDNEQFF. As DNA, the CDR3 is TGTGCCAGCAGTCTCGGCGGGGGGGACAATGAGCAGTTCTTC.

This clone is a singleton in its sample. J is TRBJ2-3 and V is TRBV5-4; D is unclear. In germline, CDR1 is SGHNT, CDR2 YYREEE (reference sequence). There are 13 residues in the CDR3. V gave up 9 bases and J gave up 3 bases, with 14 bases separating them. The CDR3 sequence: CATRQVSTDTQYF. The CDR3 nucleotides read TGTGCCACCCGACAAGTGAGTACAGATACGCAGTATTTT.

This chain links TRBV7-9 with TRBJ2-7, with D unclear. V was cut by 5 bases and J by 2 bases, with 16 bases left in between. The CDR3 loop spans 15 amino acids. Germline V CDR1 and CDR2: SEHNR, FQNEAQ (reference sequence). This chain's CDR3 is CASSQANSKAYEQYF. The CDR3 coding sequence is TGTGCCAGCAGCCAGGCGAACAGTAAAGCCTACGAGCAGTACTTC.

The CDR3 protein is CASSWDRGGDYGYTF. In DNA, the CDR3 is TGCGCCAGCAGCTGGGACAGGGGAGGTGACTATGGCTACACCTTC. The genes are TRBV5-1 and TRBJ1-2; 10 bases map to TRBD1. V shed 3 bases, J shed 3 bases, and the junction held 5 bases outside the gene matches. This CDR3 comprises 15 residues. Germline CDR1 and CDR2: SGHRS and YFSETQ.

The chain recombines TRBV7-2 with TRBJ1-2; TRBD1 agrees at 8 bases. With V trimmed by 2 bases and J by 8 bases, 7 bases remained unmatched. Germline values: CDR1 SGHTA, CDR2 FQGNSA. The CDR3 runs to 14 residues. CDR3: CASSLYTGQGGYTF. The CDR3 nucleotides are TGTGCCAGCAGCTTATATACAGGACAGGGCGGCTACACCTTC.

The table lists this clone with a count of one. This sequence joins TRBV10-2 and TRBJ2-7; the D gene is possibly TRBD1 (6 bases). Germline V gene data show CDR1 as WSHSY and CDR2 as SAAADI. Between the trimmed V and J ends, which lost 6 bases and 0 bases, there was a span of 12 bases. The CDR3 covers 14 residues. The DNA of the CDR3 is TGCGCCAGCAGAGACAGGCGCCGCTCCTACGAGCAGTACTTC. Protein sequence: CASRDRRRSYEQYF.

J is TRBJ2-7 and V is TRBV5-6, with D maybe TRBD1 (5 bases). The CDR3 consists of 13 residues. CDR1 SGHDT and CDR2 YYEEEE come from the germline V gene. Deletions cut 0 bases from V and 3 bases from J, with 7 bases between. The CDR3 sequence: CASSLVDSYEQYF. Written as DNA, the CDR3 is TGTGCCAGCAGCTTGGTAGACAGCTACGAGCAGTACTTC. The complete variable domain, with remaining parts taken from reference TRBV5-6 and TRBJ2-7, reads DAGVTQSPTHLIKTRGQQVTLRCSPKSGHDTVSWYQQALGQGPQFIFQYYEEEERQRGNFPDRFSGHQFPNYSSELNVNALLLGDSALYLCASSLVDSYEQYFGPGTRLTVT.

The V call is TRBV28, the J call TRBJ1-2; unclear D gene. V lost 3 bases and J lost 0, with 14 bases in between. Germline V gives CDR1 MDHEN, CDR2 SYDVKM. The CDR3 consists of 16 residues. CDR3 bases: TGTGCCAGCAGTTTTGCGGTATCTCTTTCTAACTATGGCTACACCTTC. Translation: CASSFAVSLSNYGYTF.

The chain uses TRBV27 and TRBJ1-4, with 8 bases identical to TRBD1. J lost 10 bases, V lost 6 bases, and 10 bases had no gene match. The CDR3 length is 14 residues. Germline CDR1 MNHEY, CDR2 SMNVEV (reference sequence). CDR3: CASSYMGQAGKLFF. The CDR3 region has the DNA TGTGCCAGCAGCTATATGGGACAGGCAGGAAAACTGTTTTTT.